The TCR beta chain under discussion was sequenced for a study of vaccination and CD4 T cells after COVID-19. Sequence data for DNA of cultured CD4+ T cells were generated by the Oncomine TCR Beta short-read assay. TCRdb redid the calling of the PCR reads with MiXCR, one entry per CDR3 protein. The repertoire holds about 20,000 distinct CDR3 sequences, with roughly 50% as singletons. Treatment specified: roughly ten-day PBMC culture with coronavirus spike peptide pools or control peptides (ViraFEST assay). ViraFEST relied on peptide pools to expand antigen-specific T cells; the TCRs were sequenced afterward. On this clonotype: Antigen: not known.

Sequencing input: CD4+ T cells from blood, cultured in vitro. This sequence originates from a human donor who had recovered from COVID-19.

The CDR3 sequence: CASTPGGLRGNEKLFF. The DNA of the CDR3 is TGTGCCAGCACCCCCGGCGGGCTCCGAGGTAATGAAAAACTGTTTTTT. The V and J genes are TRBV2 and TRBJ1-4; no clear D gene. Per germline, CDR1 SNHLY and CDR2 FYNNEI. This CDR3 region has 16 residues. V was trimmed by 7 bases and J by 4 bases, leaving 19 bases between them.